Below are 4 T cell receptor beta chains sequenced from a single sample in a study of cytomegalovirus exposure and HLA in healthy donors. It was with 60 Vbeta and 13 Jbeta primers that the PCR ran. TCRdb's table, derived via immunoSEQ multiplex PCR, lists solely in-frame clones and lacks some. Here the sample spans roughly 180,000 clones, 84% being singletons. The specimen was PBMCs. The receptors shown here come from a man aged 25-45 years in good health and CMV-seronegative.

This chain joins TRBV27 and TRBJ1-1; D uncertain. Deletions cut 4 bases from V and 0 bases from J, with 6 bases between. The CDR3 is 13 residues long. Germline CDR1 is MNHEY and CDR2 is SMNVEV (reference sequence). The CDR3 region is CASSSQLNTEAFF. The DNA of the CDR3 is TGTGCCAGCAGTTCGCAGTTGAACACTGAAGCTTTCTTT.

On this clone: Other DNA sequences in this sample translate to the same CDR3. V is TRBV5-6 and J is TRBJ2-2; D perhaps matches TRBD2 (5 bases). The CDR3 has 13 amino acids. Germline V lookup: CDR1 SGHDT, CDR2 YYEEEE. V was trimmed by 0 bases and J by 7 bases, leaving 7 bases between them. CDR3 nucleotides: TGTGCCAGCAGCTTGGCCGGAGGCGGGGAGCTGTTTTTT. This codes for CASSLAGGGELFF.

The chain employs TRBV7-8 and TRBJ1-6; D unclear. The length of the CDR3 is 13 residues. The germline V and J ends were trimmed by 5 bases and 8 bases, with 10 bases remaining between them. Germline V lookup: CDR1 SGHVS, CDR2 FQNEAQ. The CDR3 region is CASSAAGDSPLHF. The CDR3 DNA sequence: TGTGCCAGCAGCGCCGCGGGAGATTCACCCCTCCACTTT.

The V and J genes are TRBV12-5 and TRBJ2-5; 10 bases are shared with TRBD1. Trimming cost V 0 bases and J 2 bases; bases outside gene matches: 6. The CDR3 length is 17 residues. Germline V gene sequence: CDR1 LGHNT, CDR2 FRNRAP. DNA of the CDR3: TGTGCTAGTGGTTTGGTACAGGGACAGGGGACACAAGAGACCCAGTACTTC. It codes for CASGLVQGQGTQETQYF.